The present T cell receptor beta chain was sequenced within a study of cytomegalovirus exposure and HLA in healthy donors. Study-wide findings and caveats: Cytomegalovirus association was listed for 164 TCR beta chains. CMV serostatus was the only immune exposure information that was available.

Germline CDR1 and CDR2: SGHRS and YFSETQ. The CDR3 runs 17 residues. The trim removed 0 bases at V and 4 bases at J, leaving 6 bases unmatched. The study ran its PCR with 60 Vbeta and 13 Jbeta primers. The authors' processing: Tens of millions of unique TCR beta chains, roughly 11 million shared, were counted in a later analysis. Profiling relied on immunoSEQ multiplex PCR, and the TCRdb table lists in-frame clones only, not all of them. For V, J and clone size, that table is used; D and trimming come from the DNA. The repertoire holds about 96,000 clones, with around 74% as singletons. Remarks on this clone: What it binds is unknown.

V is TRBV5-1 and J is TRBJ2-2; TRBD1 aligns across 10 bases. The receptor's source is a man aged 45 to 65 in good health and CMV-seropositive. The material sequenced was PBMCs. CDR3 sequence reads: CASSLGYRTGGTGELFF. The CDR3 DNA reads TGCGCCAGCAGCTTGGGCTACCGGACAGGGGGCACCGGGGAGCTGTTTTTT.